This TCR beta chain was documented in a study of T cells in localized non-small cell lung cancer. Regarding the study as a whole: Adjacent lung tissue had a median around 57 of the top 100 clones found in the tumor.

V was pared by 4 bases and J by 5 bases, with 21 bases of the junction left unmatched. The CDR3 contains 19 residues. From germline, CDR1 is SGHNT and CDR2 YENEEA. Only in-frame clones appear in the TCRdb table, and some are missing; sequencing was by immunoSEQ multiplex PCR. The sample lists thousands of clones; 15% were seen once. This clone has just a few counts. What it binds is unknown. The sample was normal lung tissue next to the tumor, taken before any cancer treatment. This chain links TRBV11-3 with TRBJ2-5, with 8 bases lining up with TRBD2. The TCR sequence derives from a male donor at least 60 years old with stage II squamous cell lung carcinoma. The CDR3 loop reads CASSSRLLERELGRETQYF. The DNA of the CDR3 is TGTGCCAGCAGCTCGAGGCTCCTGGAGCGGGAGTTGGGGCGCGAGACCCAGTACTTC.